The following is a T cell receptor beta chain sequence with its context. Its antigen is not identified. Researchers ran the PCR with 60 Vbeta and 13 Jbeta primers. Sequenced by immunoSEQ multiplex PCR; TCRdb stores in-frame clones only, minus some. The table for this sample gives 30,000 to 35,000 clones. The sample comes from a study of cytomegalovirus exposure and HLA in healthy donors. Whole-study findings and limits: Reports showed the classifier diagnosing cytomegalovirus status with high specificity and sensitivity. Presence/absence analysis assumed near-uniform sequencing depth across donors. There were 160 or so TCR beta chains listed as cytomegalovirus-associated. Exclusion as indistinguishable affected some V segments, including TRBV6-2 and TRBV6-3.

V was cut by 1 base and J by 4 bases, with 13 bases left in between. The CDR3 is 15 residues long. Germline assignment: CDR1 SGHTA and CDR2 FQGNSA. Sequenced: PBMCs. This TCR was recovered from a woman aged 40 to 50 in good health and CMV-seropositive. V gene TRBV7-2 combines with J gene TRBJ1-2, with D hard to call. CDR3 protein: CASSLGVTQFYGYTF. The CDR3 nucleotides read TGTGCCAGCAGCTTAGGGGTGACACAGTTCTATGGCTACACCTTC.